One sample yielded the 6 T cell receptor beta chains listed below, sequenced in a study of T-cell reconstitution after alpha-beta-depleted transplantation in children. Unique molecular identifiers were incorporated into the prepared TCRbeta library. Via MiXCR, TCRdb re-called the PCR reads, giving one row per CDR3 protein. The table lists more than 200,000 distinct CDR3 sequences, about 8.7% of them singletons. The sample in question was PBMCs, mostly from graft donor cells, obtained 360 days after TCRalphabeta/CD19-depleted stem cell transplant. These receptors were collected from a male patient between 2 and 9 years old who had a stem cell transplant for acute myeloid leukemia, so the T cells may come from the graft donor.

This clonotype was detected ten times or more. This rearrangement joins TRBV12-3 or TRBV12-4 to TRBJ1-5; D perhaps matches TRBD1 (5 bases). The CDR3 contains 13 residues. Deletions cut 3 bases from V and 4 bases from J, with 7 bases between. The CDR3 region has the DNA TGTGCCAGCAGTTTTGGGGGGAATCAGCCCCAGCATTTT. This gives the protein CASSFGGNQPQHF.

The chain couples TRBV2 to TRBJ2-2; 8 nucleotides align to TRBD1. This CDR3 is 14 amino acids long. In germline, CDR1 is SNHLY, CDR2 FYNNEI. Trimming at V came to 7 bases and at J to 1 base, leaving 2 bases not matched to a gene. CDR3 nucleotide sequence: TGTGCCAGCATGGACAGGGTGAACACCGGGGAGCTGTTTTTT. This sequence encodes CASMDRVNTGELFF.

This clonotype was seen a few times. CDR3 in amino acids: CASSERAGGLQETQYF. CDR3 nucleotide sequence: TGTGCCAGCAGTGAACGAGCGGGAGGCCTCCAAGAGACCCAGTACTTC. The chain employs TRBV6-1 and TRBJ2-5; TRBD2 agrees at 9 bases. Trimming removed 2 bases from V and 1 base from J; junction bases left unmatched: 5. Germline V gives CDR1 MNHNS, CDR2 SASEGT. CDR3 size: 16 residues.

This clonotype came up a few times. This rearrangement joins TRBV25-1 to TRBJ2-1; D may be TRBD2 (7 bases). The V end was cut by 2 bases, the J end by 5 bases, with 19 bases between. The V gene's germline CDR1 is MGHDK and CDR2 SYGVNS. This CDR3 contains 17 residues. CDR3 sequence: CASSEKGGVGIHNEQFF. CDR3 DNA: TGTGCCAGCAGTGAAAAGGGGGGGGTGGGGATTCACAATGAGCAGTTCTTC.

This clonotype has more than one count but fewer than ten. The V call is TRBV4-3, the J call TRBJ2-1; D gene unclear. V lost 0 bases and J lost 7, with 7 bases in between. The length of the CDR3 is 13 residues. CDR1 is LGHNA and CDR2 is YSLEER in the germline V gene. CDR3 DNA sequence: TGCGCCAGCAGCCAAGATATTTGGAATGAGCAGTTCTTC. Encoded protein: CASSQDIWNEQFF.

This clonotype was picked up a small number of times. The V gene is TRBV4-3, the J gene TRBJ2-7; D remains unclear. This CDR3 spans 15 amino acids. The V and J ends lost 0 bases and 2 bases respectively, with 11 bases between them. Germline CDR1 and CDR2: LGHNA and YSLEER. CDR3 DNA sequence: TGCGCCAGCAGCCAAGATTTTATAAGCACCTACGAGCAGTACTTC. It yields the protein CASSQDFISTYEQYF.